The clone carrying this T cell receptor (beta chain) appeared once. Original processing methods: Amplification with reference gene primers provided the estimates of nucleated cell counts. Repertoires were generated with immunoSEQ multiplex PCR, while TCRdb's copy carries only in-frame clones and drops some. D and trimming were read from the DNA, whereas the V and J calls and clone size are those reported in that table. The table shows 150,000 to 160,000 clones, with 70% to 90% occurring only once. Germline V gene data show CDR1 as LNHNV and CDR2 as YYDKDF (reference sequence). This CDR3 contains 15 residues. With V trimmed by 4 bases and J by 4 bases, 5 bases remained unmatched. This sample was taken from a study of blood T cell repertoires in COVID-19. As for the study in general: COVID-19 samples, acute and convalescent, were from the United States, Italy and Spain.

The chain employs TRBV15 and TRBJ2-3, with 10 bases identical to TRBD1. This receptor was taken from a woman between 65 and 79 years old with acute or convalescent COVID-19. Sequenced: peripheral blood. The CDR3 is CATSNRDRGSDTQYF. In DNA form, the CDR3 reads TGTGCCACCAGCAACCGGGACAGGGGATCAGATACGCAGTATTTT.